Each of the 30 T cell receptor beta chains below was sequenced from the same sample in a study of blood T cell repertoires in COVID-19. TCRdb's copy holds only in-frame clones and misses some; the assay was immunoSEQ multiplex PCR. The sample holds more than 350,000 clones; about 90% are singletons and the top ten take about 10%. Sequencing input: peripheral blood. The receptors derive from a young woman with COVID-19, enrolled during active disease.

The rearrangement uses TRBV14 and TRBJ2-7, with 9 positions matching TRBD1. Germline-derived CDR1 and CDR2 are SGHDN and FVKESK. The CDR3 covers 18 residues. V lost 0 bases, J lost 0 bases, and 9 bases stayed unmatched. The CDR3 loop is CASSQDQTWDRASYEQYF. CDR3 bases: TGTGCCAGCAGCCAAGATCAGACTTGGGACAGGGCCTCCTACGAGCAGTACTTC.

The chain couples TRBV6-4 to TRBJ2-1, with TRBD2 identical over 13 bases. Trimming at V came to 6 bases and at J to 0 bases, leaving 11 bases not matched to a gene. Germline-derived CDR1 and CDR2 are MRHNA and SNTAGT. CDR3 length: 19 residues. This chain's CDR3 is CASSSTRLAGGPSYNEQFF. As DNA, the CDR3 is TGTGCCAGCAGCTCCACCAGACTAGCGGGAGGTCCCTCCTACAATGAGCAGTTCTTC.

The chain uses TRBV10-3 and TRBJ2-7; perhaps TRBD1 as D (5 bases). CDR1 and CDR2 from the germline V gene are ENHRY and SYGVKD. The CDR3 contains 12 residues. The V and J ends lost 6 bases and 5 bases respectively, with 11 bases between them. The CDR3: CAIRAGPNEQYF. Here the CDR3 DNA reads TGTGCCATCAGGGCAGGGCCCAACGAGCAGTACTTC.

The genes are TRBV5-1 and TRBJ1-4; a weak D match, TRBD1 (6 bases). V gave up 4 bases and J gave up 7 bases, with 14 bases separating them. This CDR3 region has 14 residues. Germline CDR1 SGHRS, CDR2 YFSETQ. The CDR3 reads CASSLGDRPEKLFF. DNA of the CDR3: TGCGCCAGCAGCCTGGGAGACAGGCCTGAAAAACTGTTTTTT.

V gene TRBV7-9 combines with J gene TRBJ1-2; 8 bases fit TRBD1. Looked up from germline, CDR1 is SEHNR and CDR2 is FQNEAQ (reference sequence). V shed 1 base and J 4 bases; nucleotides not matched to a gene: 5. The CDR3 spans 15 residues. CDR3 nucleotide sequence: TGTGCCAGCAGCTTAGTGGCAGGGGGCGGCTATGGCTACACCTTC. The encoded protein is CASSLVAGGGYGYTF. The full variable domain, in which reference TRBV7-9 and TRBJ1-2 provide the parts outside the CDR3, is DTGVSQNPRHKITKRGQNVTFRCDPISEHNRLYWYRQTLGQGPEFLTYFQNEAQLEKSRLLSDRFSAERPKGSFSTLEIQRTEQGDSAMYLCASSLVAGGGYGYTFGSGTRLTVV.

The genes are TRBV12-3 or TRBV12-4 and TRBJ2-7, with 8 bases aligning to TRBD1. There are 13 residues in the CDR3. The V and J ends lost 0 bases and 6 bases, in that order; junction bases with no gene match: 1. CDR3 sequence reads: CASSLAGTGEQYF. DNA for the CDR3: TGTGCCAGCAGTTTAGCCGGGACAGGCGAGCAGTACTTC.

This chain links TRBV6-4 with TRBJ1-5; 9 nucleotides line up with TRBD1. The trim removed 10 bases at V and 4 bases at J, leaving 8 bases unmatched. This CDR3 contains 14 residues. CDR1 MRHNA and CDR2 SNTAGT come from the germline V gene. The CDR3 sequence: CANRDRAANQPQHF. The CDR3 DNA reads TGTGCCAACCGGGACAGGGCGGCGAATCAGCCCCAGCATTTT.

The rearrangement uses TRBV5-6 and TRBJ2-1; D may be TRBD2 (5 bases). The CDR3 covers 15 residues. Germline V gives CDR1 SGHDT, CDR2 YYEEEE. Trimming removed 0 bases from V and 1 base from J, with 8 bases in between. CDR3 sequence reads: CASSLGADSYNEQFF. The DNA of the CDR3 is TGTGCCAGCAGCTTGGGAGCGGATTCCTACAATGAGCAGTTCTTC.

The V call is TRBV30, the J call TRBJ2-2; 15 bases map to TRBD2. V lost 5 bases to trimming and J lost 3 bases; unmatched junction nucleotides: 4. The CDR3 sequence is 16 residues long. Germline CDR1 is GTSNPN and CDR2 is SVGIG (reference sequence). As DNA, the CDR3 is TGTGCCTGGGGGGGACTAGCGGGAGGCTACACCGGGGAGCTGTTTTTT. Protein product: CAWGGLAGGYTGELFF.

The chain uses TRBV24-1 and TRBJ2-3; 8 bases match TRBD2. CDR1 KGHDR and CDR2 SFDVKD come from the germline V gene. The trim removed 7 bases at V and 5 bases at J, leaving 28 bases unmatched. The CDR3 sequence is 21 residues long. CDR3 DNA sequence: TGTGCCACCAGCGGTCCAGATCATTATCGAGGAGCGGGAGCTAGAGTAGATACGCAGTATTTT. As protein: CATSGPDHYRGAGARVDTQYF.

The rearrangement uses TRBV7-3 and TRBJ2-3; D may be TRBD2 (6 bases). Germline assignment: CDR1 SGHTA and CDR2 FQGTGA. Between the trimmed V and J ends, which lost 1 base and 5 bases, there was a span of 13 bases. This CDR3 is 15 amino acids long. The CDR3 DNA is TGTGCCAGCAGCTTAAGGGGAGGTTCAGGAGATACGCAGTATTTT. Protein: CASSLRGGSGDTQYF. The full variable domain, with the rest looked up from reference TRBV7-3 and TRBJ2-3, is GAGVSQTPSNKVTEKGKYVELRCDPISGHTALYWYRQSLGQGPEFLIYFQGTGAADDSGLPNDRFFAVRPEGSVSTLKIQRTERGDSAVYLCASSLRGGSGDTQYFGPGTRLTVL.

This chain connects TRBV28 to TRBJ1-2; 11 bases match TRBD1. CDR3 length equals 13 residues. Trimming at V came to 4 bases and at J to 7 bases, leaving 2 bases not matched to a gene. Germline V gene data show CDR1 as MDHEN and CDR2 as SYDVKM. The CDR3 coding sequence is TGTGCCAGCAGTTGGGGGACAGGGGGTGGCTACACCTTC. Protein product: CASSWGTGGGYTF.

CDR3 nucleotides: TGTGCCAGCAGCAAAGGACTAGCGGGAGGCACAGATACGCAGTATTTT. Protein: CASSKGLAGGTDTQYF. The rearrangement links TRBV21-1 to TRBJ2-3; TRBD2 is the table's D call and was not checked against the DNA. TRBV21-1 is classified as a pseudogene. CDR3 length: 16 residues.

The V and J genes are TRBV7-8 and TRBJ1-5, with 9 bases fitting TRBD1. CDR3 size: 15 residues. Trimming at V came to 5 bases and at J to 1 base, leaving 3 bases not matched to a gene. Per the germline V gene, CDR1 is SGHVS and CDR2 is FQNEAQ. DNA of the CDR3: TGTGCCAGCAGCCCCGGGACAGGGAGCAATCAGCCCCAGCATTTT. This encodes CASSPGTGSNQPQHF.

CDR3 DNA sequence: TGTGCCAGTAGTTCGAAACTAGGGTTCGCGAACACCGGGGAGCTGTTTTTT. Protein: CASSSKLGFANTGELFF. The chain couples TRBV19 to TRBJ2-2, with D possibly matching TRBD2 (5 bases). This CDR3 comprises 17 residues. V was trimmed by 5 bases and J by 0 bases, leaving 16 bases between them. Germline-derived CDR1 and CDR2 are LNHDA and SQIVND (reference sequence).

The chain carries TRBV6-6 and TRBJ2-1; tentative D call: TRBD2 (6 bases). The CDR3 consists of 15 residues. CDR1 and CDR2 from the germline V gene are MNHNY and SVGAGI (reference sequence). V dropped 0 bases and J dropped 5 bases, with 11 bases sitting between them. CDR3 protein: CASSYSGGPHNEQFF. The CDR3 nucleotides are TGTGCCAGCAGTTACTCCGGGGGTCCCCACAATGAGCAGTTCTTC.

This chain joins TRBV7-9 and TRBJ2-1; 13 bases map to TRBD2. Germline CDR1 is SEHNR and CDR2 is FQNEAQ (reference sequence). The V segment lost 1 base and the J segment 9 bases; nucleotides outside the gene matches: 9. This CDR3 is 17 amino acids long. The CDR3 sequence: CASSLGGWTSGRSEQFF. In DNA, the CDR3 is TGTGCCAGCAGCTTAGGCGGTTGGACTAGCGGGAGATCTGAGCAGTTCTTC.

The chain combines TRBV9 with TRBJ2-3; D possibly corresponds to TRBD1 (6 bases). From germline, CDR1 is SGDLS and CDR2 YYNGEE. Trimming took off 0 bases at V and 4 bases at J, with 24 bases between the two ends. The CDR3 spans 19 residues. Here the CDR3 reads CASSVGPTGFGSWADTQYF. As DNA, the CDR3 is TGTGCCAGCAGCGTAGGACCCACAGGGTTCGGTAGTTGGGCAGATACGCAGTATTTT.

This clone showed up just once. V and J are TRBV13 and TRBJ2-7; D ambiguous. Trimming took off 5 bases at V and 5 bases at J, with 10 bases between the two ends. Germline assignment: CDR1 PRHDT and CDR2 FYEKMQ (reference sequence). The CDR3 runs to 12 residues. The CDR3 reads CASSTQFNEQYF. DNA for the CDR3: TGTGCCAGCAGCACCCAGTTTAACGAGCAGTACTTC.

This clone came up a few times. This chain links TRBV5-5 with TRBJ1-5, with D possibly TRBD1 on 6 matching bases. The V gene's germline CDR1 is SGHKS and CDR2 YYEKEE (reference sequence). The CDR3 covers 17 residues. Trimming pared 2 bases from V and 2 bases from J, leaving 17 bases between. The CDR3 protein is CASSFMTGTLGNQPQHF. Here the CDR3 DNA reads TGTGCCAGCAGCTTTATGACCGGGACACTTGGCAATCAGCCCCAGCATTTT.

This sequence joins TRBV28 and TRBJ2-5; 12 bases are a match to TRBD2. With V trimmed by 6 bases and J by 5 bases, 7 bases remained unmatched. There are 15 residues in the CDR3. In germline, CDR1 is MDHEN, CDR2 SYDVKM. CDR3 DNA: TGTGCCAGCAGCCGTCTAGCGGGAGGGCAGGAGACCCAGTACTTC. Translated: CASSRLAGGQETQYF.

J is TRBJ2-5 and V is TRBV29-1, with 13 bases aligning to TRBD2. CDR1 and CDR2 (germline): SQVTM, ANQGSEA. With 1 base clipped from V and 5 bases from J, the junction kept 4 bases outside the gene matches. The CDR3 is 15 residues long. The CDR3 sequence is CSVEVLAGGPETQYF. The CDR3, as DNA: TGCAGCGTTGAAGTACTAGCGGGAGGGCCCGAGACCCAGTACTTC.

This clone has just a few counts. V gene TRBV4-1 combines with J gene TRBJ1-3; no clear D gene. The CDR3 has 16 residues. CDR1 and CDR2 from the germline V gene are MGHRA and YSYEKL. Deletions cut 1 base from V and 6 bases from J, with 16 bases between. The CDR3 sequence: CASSQGGGPAENTIYF. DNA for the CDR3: TGCGCCAGCAGCCAAGGAGGCGGGCCAGCTGAAAACACCATATATTTT.

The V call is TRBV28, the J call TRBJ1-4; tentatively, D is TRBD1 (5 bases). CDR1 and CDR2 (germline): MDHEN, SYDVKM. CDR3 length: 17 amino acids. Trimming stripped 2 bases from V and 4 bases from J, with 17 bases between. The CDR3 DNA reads TGTGCCAGCAGTTTACCCCTAGACAGCGCTAATAATGAAAAACTGTTTTTT. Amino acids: CASSLPLDSANNEKLFF.

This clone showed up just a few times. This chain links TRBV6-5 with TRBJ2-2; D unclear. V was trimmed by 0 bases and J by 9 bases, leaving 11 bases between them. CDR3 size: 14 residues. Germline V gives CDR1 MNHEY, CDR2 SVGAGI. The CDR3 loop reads CASSYSRLVRELFF. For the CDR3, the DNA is TGTGCCAGCAGTTACTCAAGACTCGTCCGGGAGCTGTTTTTT.

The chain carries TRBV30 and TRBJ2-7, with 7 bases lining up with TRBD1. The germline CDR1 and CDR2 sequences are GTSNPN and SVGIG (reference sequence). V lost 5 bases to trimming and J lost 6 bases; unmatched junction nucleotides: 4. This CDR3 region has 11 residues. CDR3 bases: TGTGCCTGGTTACAGGGGCTCGAGCAGTACTTC. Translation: CAWLQGLEQYF.

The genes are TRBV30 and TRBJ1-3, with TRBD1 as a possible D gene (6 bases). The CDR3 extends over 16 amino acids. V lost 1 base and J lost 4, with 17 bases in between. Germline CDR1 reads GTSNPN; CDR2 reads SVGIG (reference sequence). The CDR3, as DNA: TGTGCCTGGAGTGGCCGGGGTGGGGGCTCAGGAAACACCATATATTTT. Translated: CAWSGRGGGSGNTIYF. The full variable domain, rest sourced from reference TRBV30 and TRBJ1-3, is SQTIHQWPATLVQPVGSPLSLECTVEGTSNPNLYWYRQAAGRGLQLLFYSVGIGQISSEVPQNLSASRPQDRQFILSSKKLLLSDSGFYLCAWSGRGGGSGNTIYFGEGSWLTVV.

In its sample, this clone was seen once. The CDR3 protein is CSVRSAGPGSYNEQFF. CDR3 nucleotide sequence: TGCAGCGTCCGTTCTGCGGGTCCGGGCTCCTACAATGAGCAGTTCTTC. This chain links TRBV29-1 with TRBJ2-1; perhaps TRBD2 as D (5 bases). Trimming cost V 6 bases and J 0 bases, with 18 bases left between them. Germline loops: CDR1 SQVTM, CDR2 ANQGSEA. The CDR3 is 16 residues long.

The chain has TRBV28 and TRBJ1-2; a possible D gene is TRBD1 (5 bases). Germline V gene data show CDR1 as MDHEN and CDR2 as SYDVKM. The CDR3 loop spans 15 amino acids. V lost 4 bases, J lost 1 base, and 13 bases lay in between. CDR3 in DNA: TGTGCCAGCAGTTCGGACAACCTGAATAACTATGGCTACACCTTC. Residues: CASSSDNLNNYGYTF.

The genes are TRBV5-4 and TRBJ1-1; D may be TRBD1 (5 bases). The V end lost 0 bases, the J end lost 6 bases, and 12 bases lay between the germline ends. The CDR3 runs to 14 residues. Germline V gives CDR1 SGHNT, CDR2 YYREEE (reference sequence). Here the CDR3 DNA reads TGTGCCAGCAGCTTGGGCCCGGGGGGGGCTGAAGCTTTCTTT. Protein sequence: CASSLGPGGAEAFF.